The source of this T cell receptor (beta chain) is a study of somatic mutations in cytotoxic T cells in rheumatoid arthritis. Sequencing was performed with immunoSEQ multiplex PCR; in TCRdb, only in-frame clones are kept and a portion is missing. Found here are roughly 13,000 clones, around four fifths of them singletons; the top ten hold more than 15%. CDR1 is MNHNS, CDR2 SASEGT, per germline. V lost 2 bases and J 5 bases, leaving 4 bases between the germline ends. The CDR3 has 11 residues. Sequencing was carried out using CD8+ T cells sorted from blood. This chain uses TRBV6-1 with TRBJ2-7; unclear D gene. The receptor comes from an adult with rheumatoid arthritis. The CDR3: CASSEWNEQYF. In DNA, the CDR3 is TGTGCCAGCAGTGAATGGAACGAGCAGTACTTC.